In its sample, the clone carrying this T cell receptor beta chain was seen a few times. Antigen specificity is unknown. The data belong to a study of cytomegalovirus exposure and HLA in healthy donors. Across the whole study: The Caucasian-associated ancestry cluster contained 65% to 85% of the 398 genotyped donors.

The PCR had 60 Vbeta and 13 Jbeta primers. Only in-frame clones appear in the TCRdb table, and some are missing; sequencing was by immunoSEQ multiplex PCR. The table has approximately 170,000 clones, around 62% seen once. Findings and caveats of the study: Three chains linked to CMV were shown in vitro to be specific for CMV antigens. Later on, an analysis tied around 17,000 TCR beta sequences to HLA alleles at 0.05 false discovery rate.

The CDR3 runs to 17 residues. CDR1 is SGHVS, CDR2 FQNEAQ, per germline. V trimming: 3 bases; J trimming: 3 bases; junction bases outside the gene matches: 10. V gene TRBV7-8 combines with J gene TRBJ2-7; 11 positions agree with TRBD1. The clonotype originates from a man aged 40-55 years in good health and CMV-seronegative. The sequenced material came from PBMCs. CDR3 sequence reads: CASSFRFPGQGGYEQYF. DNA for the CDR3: TGTGCCAGCAGCTTCCGTTTTCCGGGACAGGGGGGCTACGAGCAGTACTTC.